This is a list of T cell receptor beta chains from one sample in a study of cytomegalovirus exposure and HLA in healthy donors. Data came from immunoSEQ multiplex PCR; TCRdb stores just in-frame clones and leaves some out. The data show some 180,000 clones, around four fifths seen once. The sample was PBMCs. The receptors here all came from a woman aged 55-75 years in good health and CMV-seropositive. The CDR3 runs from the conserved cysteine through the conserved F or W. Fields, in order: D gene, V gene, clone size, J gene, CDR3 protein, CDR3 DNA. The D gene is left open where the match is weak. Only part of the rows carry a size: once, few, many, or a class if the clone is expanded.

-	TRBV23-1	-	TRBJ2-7	CAGVLVGASYEQYF	TGCGCCGGGGTATTGGTGGGGGCATCCTACGAGCAGTACTTC
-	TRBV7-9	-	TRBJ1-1	CASSLGQQGAFF	TGTGCCAGCAGCTTAGGACAGCAGGGAGCTTTCTTT
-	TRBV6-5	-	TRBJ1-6	CASSPWRQVNSPLHF	TGTGCCAGCAGTCCCTGGCGACAGGTCAATTCACCCCTCCACTTT
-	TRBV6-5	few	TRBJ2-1	CASKASDFYNEQFF	TGTGCCAGCAAAGCTAGCGACTTTTACAATGAGCAGTTCTTC
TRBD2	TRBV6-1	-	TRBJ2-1	CASRPSGRSNNEQFF	TGTGCCAGCAGACCTAGCGGGAGATCCAACAATGAGCAGTTCTTC
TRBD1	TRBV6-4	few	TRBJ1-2	CASSLWTGRDYGYTF	TGTGCCAGCAGCCTCTGGACAGGAAGGGACTATGGCTACACCTTC
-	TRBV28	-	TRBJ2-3	CASSLGQVVNTQYF	TGTGCCAGCAGTTTAGGTCAGGTTGTAAATACGCAGTATTTT
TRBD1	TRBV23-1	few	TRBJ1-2	CASSHLYGQGKNYGYTF	TGCGCCAGCAGTCACCTCTACGGACAGGGAAAAAACTATGGCTACACCTTC
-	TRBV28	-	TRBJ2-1	CASSLGGGTYNEQFF	TGTGCCAGCAGTTTGGGCGGAGGGACCTACAATGAGCAGTTCTTC
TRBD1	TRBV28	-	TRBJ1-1	CASSLQGAGSLSFF	TGTGCCAGCAGTTTACAGGGGGCCGGATCGTTGTCTTTCTTT
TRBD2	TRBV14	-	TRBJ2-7	CASSQGGGAAYEQYF	TGTGCCAGCAGCCAGGGCGGGGGAGCGGCTTACGAGCAGTACTTC
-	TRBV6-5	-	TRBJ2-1	CASSYSHSYNEQFF	TGTGCCAGCAGTTACTCCCACAGCTACAATGAGCAGTTCTTC
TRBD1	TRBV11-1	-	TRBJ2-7	CAGRRAGGNYEQYF	TGTGCCGGCAGGAGGGCAGGGGGCAACTACGAGCAGTACTTC
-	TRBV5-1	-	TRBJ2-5	CASSLGQGAETQYF	TGCGCCAGCAGCTTGGGGCAGGGTGCAGAGACCCAGTACTTC
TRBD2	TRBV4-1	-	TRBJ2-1	CASSQEPSGSAGYNEQFF	TGCGCCAGCAGCCAAGAGCCCAGCGGGAGTGCGGGGTACAATGAGCAGTTCTTC
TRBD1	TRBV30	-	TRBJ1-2	CAWRRQGSLGYTF	TGTGCCTGGAGACGACAGGGGTCTCTTGGCTACACCTTC
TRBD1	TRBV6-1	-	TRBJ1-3	CASIGTGAGNTIYF	TGTGCCAGCATCGGGACAGGGGCTGGAAACACCATATATTTT
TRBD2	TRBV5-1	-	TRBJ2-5	CASSFGTSQETQYF	TGCGCCAGCAGTTTCGGGACTAGCCAAGAGACCCAGTACTTC
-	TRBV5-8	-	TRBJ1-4	CASSFSGSSNEKLFF	TGTGCCAGCAGCTTCTCCGGGTCCTCTAATGAAAAACTGTTTTTT
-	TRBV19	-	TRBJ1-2	CASTPAGRYYGYTF	TGTGCCAGTACCCCCGCGGGAAGGTACTATGGCTACACCTTC
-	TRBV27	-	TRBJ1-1	CASSVAGVKNTEAFF	TGTGCCAGCAGCGTGGCAGGGGTAAAGAACACTGAAGCTTTCTTT
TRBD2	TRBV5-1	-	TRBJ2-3	CASSPDTGTSGGRQYF	TGCGCCAGCAGCCCCGATACCGGGACTAGCGGGGGGCGGCAGTATTTT
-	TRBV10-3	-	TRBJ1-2	CAIVRVTGTASTSRNYGYTF	TGTGCCATAGTAAGGGTTACAGGGACCGCGAGTACCTCCCGTAACTATGGCTACACCTTC
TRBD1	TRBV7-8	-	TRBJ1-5	CASSLSRGSIQPQHF	TGTGCCAGCAGCTTAAGCAGGGGGTCGATTCAGCCCCAGCATTTT
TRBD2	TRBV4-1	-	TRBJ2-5	CASSQGALTSGGKETQYF	TGCGCCAGCAGCCAAGGGGCCCTGACTAGCGGGGGTAAGGAGACCCAGTACTTC
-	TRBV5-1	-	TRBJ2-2	CASSQKRPPVTGELFF	TGCGCCAGCAGTCAGAAGCGCCCCCCGGTCACCGGGGAGCTGTTTTTT
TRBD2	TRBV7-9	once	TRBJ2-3	CASSGRSGTRATDTQYF	TGTGCCAGCAGTGGCAGATCGGGGACTAGAGCCACAGATACGCAGTATTTT
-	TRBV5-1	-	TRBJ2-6	CASSFAGANVLTF	TGCGCCAGCAGCTTCGCTGGGGCCAACGTCCTGACTTTC
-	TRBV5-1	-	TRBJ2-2	CASSSGSTGELFF	TGCGCCAGCTCCTCGGGTAGCACCGGGGAGCTGTTTTTT
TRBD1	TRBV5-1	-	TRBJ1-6	CASSPIGTGVSNSPLHF	TGCGCCAGCAGTCCCATCGGGACAGGGGTGTCTAATTCACCCCTCCACTTT
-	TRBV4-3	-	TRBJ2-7	CASSQERAGSYEQYF	TGCGCCAGCAGCCAAGAACGGGCGGGCTCCTACGAGCAGTACTTC
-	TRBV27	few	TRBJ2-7	CASSSSYEQYF	TGTGCCAGCAGTTCGTCCTACGAGCAGTACTTC
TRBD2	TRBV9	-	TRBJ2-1	CASSVEASGRAYNEQFF	TGTGCCAGCAGCGTAGAGGCTAGCGGGAGGGCGTACAATGAGCAGTTCTTC
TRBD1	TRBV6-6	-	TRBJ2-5	CASTPATGGLETQYF	TGTGCCAGCACCCCGGCGACAGGGGGGTTGGAGACCCAGTACTTC
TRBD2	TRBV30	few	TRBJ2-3	CAWAGRGTQYF	TGTGCCTGGGCCGGGAGGGGTACGCAGTATTTT
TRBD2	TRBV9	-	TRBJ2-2	CASSVGTSGRIGGELFF	TGTGCCAGCAGCGTCGGGACTAGCGGGAGGATAGGCGGGGAGCTGTTTTTT
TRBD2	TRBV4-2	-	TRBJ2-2	CASSQASGDTGELFF	TGTGCCAGCAGCCAAGCTAGCGGGGACACCGGGGAGCTGTTTTTT
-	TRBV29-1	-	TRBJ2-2	CSVSGHTGELFF	TGCAGCGTTTCAGGGCACACCGGGGAGCTGTTTTTT